One and the same sample provided the 7 T cell receptor beta chains below, sequenced in a study of cytomegalovirus exposure and HLA in healthy donors (dated by TCRdb to about 2017). The method was the immunoSEQ multiplex PCR assay. A mixture of 60 forward primers for TCR Vbeta segments and 13 reverse primers for TCR Jbeta segments was used in the multiplex PCR. TCRdb's version of the immuneACCESS table is confined to in-frame rearrangements and falls short of the full clone set. An unresolved V gene accounts for under half of the shortfall where checked; the remainder is of unknown origin. The table for this sample lists around 150,000 clones; approximately 85% of them were counted only once. Of the sample, approximately 6% is held by the ten largest clones. The sequencing input was PBMCs. The receptors here all came from a man aged 50 to 60 in good health and CMV-seropositive.

The genes are TRBV19 and TRBJ1-2; TRBD1 aligns across 8 bases. The germline V gene has CDR1 LNHDA and CDR2 SQIVND (reference sequence). The CDR3 extends over 16 amino acids. V gave up 5 bases and J gave up 8 bases; unmatched junction bases: 16. The CDR3 reads CASSRRHTGGWHGYTF. The CDR3 DNA reads TGTGCCAGTAGTCGTAGGCACACAGGGGGATGGCACGGCTACACCTTC.

The genes are TRBV18 and TRBJ1-1; D is undetermined. This CDR3 is 13 amino acids long. V lost 0 bases and J lost 6, with 8 bases in between. CDR1 and CDR2 from the germline V gene are KGHSH and LQKENI. CDR3 sequence: CASSPPSVPEAFF. CDR3 coding DNA: TGTGCCAGCTCACCACCGAGCGTTCCTGAAGCTTTCTTT.

V gene TRBV30 combines with J gene TRBJ1-4, with D hard to call. CDR1 and CDR2 (germline): GTSNPN, SVGIG (reference sequence). Between the trimmed V and J ends, which lost 3 bases and 6 bases, there was a span of 11 bases. The CDR3 extends over 13 amino acids. The CDR3 bases are TGTGCCTGGAGCCGGGGTAGATATGAAAAACTGTTTTTT. As protein: CAWSRGRYEKLFF.

The chain employs TRBV6-5 and TRBJ2-3; 13 bases map to TRBD2. This CDR3 contains 15 residues. Germline CDR1 is MNHEY and CDR2 is SVGAGI. J was trimmed by 4 bases and V by 5 bases; bases with no gene match: 3. CDR3 nucleotides: TGTGCCAGCAGTGGACTAGCGGGAGAAGCAGATACGCAGTATTTT. Protein: CASSGLAGEADTQYF.

The chain's CDR3 is CASSLSASGYTDTQYF. CDR3 DNA: TGCGCCAGCAGCTTGTCGGCTAGCGGCTACACAGATACGCAGTATTTT. The chain links TRBV5-1 to TRBJ2-3; 7 bases align to TRBD2. J was trimmed by 2 bases and V by 1 base; bases with no gene match: 7. This CDR3 comprises 16 residues. CDR1 is SGHRS, CDR2 YFSETQ, per germline.

V usage is TRBV11-2 and J usage is TRBJ1-3, with D tentatively TRBD1 (6 bases). The germline V gene has CDR1 SGHAT and CDR2 FQNNGV. V dropped 8 bases and J dropped 4 bases, with 18 bases sitting between them. CDR3 size: 15 residues. In nucleotides, the CDR3 is TGTGCCAGCCAAAGGAACAGGGCGTCCGGAAACACCATATATTTT. Its protein is CASQRNRASGNTIYF. Complete variable domain (other parts from reference TRBV11-2 and TRBJ1-3): EAGVAQSPRYKIIEKRQSVAFWCNPISGHATLYWYQQILGQGPKLLIQFQNNGVVDDSQLPKDRFSAERLKGVDSTLKIQPAKLEDSAVYLCASQRNRASGNTIYFGEGSWLTVV.

The chain recombines TRBV19 with TRBJ1-5; no reliable D call. There are 13 residues in the CDR3. V was clipped by 6 bases and J by 5 bases, with 11 bases between them. Germline CDR1 reads LNHDA; CDR2 reads SQIVND (reference sequence). The CDR3 here is CASSLEFDQPQHF. CDR3 DNA: TGTGCCAGTAGCCTAGAATTTGATCAGCCCCAGCATTTT.